Shown below are 15 T cell receptor beta chains from a single sample sequenced in a study of blood T cell repertoires in COVID-19. This table comes from immunoSEQ multiplex PCR, and its TCRdb copy is limited to in-frame clones, with some not included. The repertoire holds approximately 110,000 clones, about 88% seen once, with 2% to 2.5% in the top ten. Sequencing was done on a sample of peripheral blood. The receptors shown here come from a human donor in a cohort sampled during active COVID-19.

The chain is built from TRBV18 and TRBJ1-3; D remains ambiguous. Germline loops: CDR1 KGHSH, CDR2 LQKENI. The ends were cut back, 2 bases at V and 0 bases at J, with 11 bases in the middle. The CDR3 loop spans 16 amino acids. In DNA, the CDR3 is TGTGCCAGCTCACCATGGGCACAACTCTCTGGAAACACCATATATTTT. Its translation is CASSPWAQLSGNTIYF.

The chain recombines TRBV5-1 with TRBJ1-1; possible D gene TRBD1, 6 bases. This CDR3 region has 16 residues. Trimming pared 2 bases from V and 0 bases from J, leaving 14 bases between. Germline assignment: CDR1 SGHRS and CDR2 YFSETQ. CDR3 loop: CASSLGQGNMNTEAFF. In DNA form, the CDR3 reads TGCGCCAGCAGCTTAGGGCAGGGGAACATGAACACTGAAGCTTTCTTT.

For the CDR3, the DNA is TGTGCCAGCAGCTTGGGTCGGACAAATCAGCCCCAGCATTTT. Translated: CASSLGRTNQPQHF. The gene calls are TRBV5-6 and TRBJ1-5, with D maybe TRBD1 (5 bases). V shed 0 bases and J shed 4 bases, with 8 bases lying between them. Germline CDR1 and CDR2: SGHDT and YYEEEE. The CDR3 totals 14 residues.

CDR3 coding DNA: TGTGCCAGCAGTTTAGGAGCGGGTTATGAAAAACTGTTTTTT. Residues: CASSLGAGYEKLFF. This chain connects TRBV28 to TRBJ1-4, with D hard to call. The CDR3 totals 14 residues. Germline CDR1 is MDHEN and CDR2 is SYDVKM. Trimming cost V 2 bases and J 6 bases, with 10 bases left between them.

This chain uses TRBV5-5 with TRBJ2-1; TRBD2 aligns across 7 bases. Germline V gene sequence: CDR1 SGHKS, CDR2 YYEKEE (reference sequence). This CDR3 is 16 amino acids long. V lost 0 bases to trimming and J lost 10 bases; unmatched junction nucleotides: 13. In DNA, the CDR3 is TGTGCCAGCAGCTTGGTGGTTAGCGGGTCCTACGGGGAGCAGTTCTTC. Encoded protein: CASSLVVSGSYGEQFF.

The chain recombines TRBV5-8 with TRBJ1-2, with TRBD1 matching over 7 bases. CDR3 length equals 16 residues. CDR1 is SGHTS, CDR2 YDEGEE, per germline. Unmatched junction bases numbered 11, after V lost 4 bases and J lost 2 bases. The CDR3 here is CASSPGTASFNYGYTF. The CDR3, as DNA: TGTGCCAGCAGCCCCGGGACAGCTTCTTTCAACTATGGCTACACCTTC.

The chain employs TRBV4-1 and TRBJ2-3; D is ambiguous. Trimming removed 3 bases from V and 3 bases from J, with 10 bases in between. Germline V gives CDR1 MGHRA, CDR2 YSYEKL. The CDR3 is made up of 14 amino acids. Here the CDR3 reads CASSQAQPTDTQYF. The CDR3 DNA sequence: TGCGCCAGCAGCCAGGCACAACCGACAGATACGCAGTATTTT.

This sequence joins TRBV5-1 and TRBJ2-3; 7 bases agree with TRBD1. V was pared by 3 bases and J by 3 bases, with 7 bases of the junction left unmatched. The CDR3 has 15 residues. The germline gives CDR1 SGHRS, CDR2 YFSETQ. The DNA of the CDR3 is TGCGCCAGCAGCTCCAAACCACAGGGGACAGATACGCAGTATTTT. Translated: CASSSKPQGTDTQYF.

The J gene is TRBJ1-1, the V gene TRBV5-5, with D unresolved. The CDR3 covers 13 residues. Germline CDR1 SGHKS, CDR2 YYEKEE (reference sequence). The V end lost 3 bases, the J end lost 2 bases, and 8 bases lay between the germline ends. The CDR3 bases are TGTGCCAGCAGCTGGACTTCTAACACTGAAGCTTTCTTT. It yields the protein CASSWTSNTEAFF.

This clone showed up just once. This chain's CDR3 is CASSQMDREGTEAFF. CDR3 sequence (DNA): TGCGCCAGCAGCCAAATGGACAGGGAGGGCACTGAAGCTTTCTTT. The V gene is TRBV4-1, the J gene TRBJ1-1; 8 bases agree with TRBD1. The V gene end was trimmed by 2 bases and the J gene end by 4 bases; junction bases not matched to a gene: 6. The CDR3 extends over 15 amino acids. The germline V gene encodes CDR1 MGHRA and CDR2 YSYEKL.

This clone appeared once. The chain has TRBV4-2 and TRBJ2-5, with TRBD2 matching over 7 bases. From germline, CDR1 is LGHNA and CDR2 YNFKEQ. J gave up 5 bases and V 2 bases, and 11 bases lay outside the gene matches. This CDR3 has 16 amino acids. CDR3 coding DNA: TGTGCCAGCAGCCAACGGCTAGCGGTGTCCGCCGAGACCCAGTACTTC. Amino acid sequence: CASSQRLAVSAETQYF.

This chain links TRBV5-1 with TRBJ2-7; 12 bases fit TRBD2. This CDR3 is built from 20 residues. Trimming cost V 2 bases and J 0 bases; bases outside gene matches: 15. The germline V gene has CDR1 SGHRS and CDR2 YFSETQ. CDR3 residues: CASSLIPTGTSGSSSYEQYF. The CDR3 DNA follows: TGCGCCAGCAGCTTAATCCCAACCGGGACTAGCGGGTCTAGCTCCTACGAGCAGTACTTC.

DNA of the CDR3: TGTGCCAGCTCACCACCCACCGGACAGGGGGCAAACGAGCAGTACTTC. It translates to CASSPPTGQGANEQYF. This chain uses TRBV18 with TRBJ2-7; TRBD1 aligns across 11 bases. The CDR3 contains 16 residues. Germline assignment: CDR1 KGHSH and CDR2 LQKENI. The junction had 6 bases not matched to a gene; V was cut back by 0 bases and J by 5 bases.

The chain couples TRBV6-5 to TRBJ1-2; TRBD1 matches 11 bases. V was pared by 0 bases and J by 7 bases, with 4 bases of the junction left unmatched. In germline, CDR1 is MNHEY, CDR2 SVGAGI. CDR3 length: 15 amino acids. The CDR3 DNA reads TGTGCCAGCAGTTACTCGGGACAGGGGGATCTTGGCTACACCTTC. Residues: CASSYSGQGDLGYTF.

This clone appeared once. CDR3 coding DNA: TGTGCCAGCAGCGGGTATAAGAATAATCAGCCCCAGCATTTT. This translates into CASSGYKNNQPQHF. This chain joins TRBV6-4 and TRBJ1-5; D ambiguous. Germline CDR1 and CDR2: MRHNA and SNTAGT. This CDR3 is built from 14 residues. V lost 6 bases and J lost 4, with 13 bases in between.